Below are 21 T cell receptor beta chains sequenced from a single sample in a study of blood T cell repertoires in COVID-19. The protocol was immunoSEQ multiplex PCR, while the TCRdb copy is restricted to in-frame clones and leaves out a portion. The sample lists approximately 350,000 clones, around 86% occurring once. Specimen: PBMCs or T cells enriched from blood (not recorded which). These receptors came from a woman in her forties or fifties who had recovered from COVID-19.

This rearrangement joins TRBV3-1 (or the pseudogene TRBV3-2) to TRBJ2-7; 8 bases align to TRBD1. The V gene's germline CDR1 is LGHDT and CDR2 YNNKEL (reference sequence). The CDR3 covers 16 residues. V was clipped by 4 bases and J by 1 base; unmatched bases: 9. The CDR3: CASSRSRTGRSYEQYF. The DNA of the CDR3 is TGTGCCAGCAGCCGCAGCAGGACAGGGAGATCCTACGAGCAGTACTTC.

This clone has just a few counts. The rearrangement links TRBV7-9 to TRBJ2-2; TRBD2 aligns across 8 bases. The CDR3 has 19 residues. Germline V CDR1 and CDR2: SEHNR, FQNEAQ (reference sequence). V lost 2 bases to trimming and J lost 2 bases; unmatched junction nucleotides: 13. The CDR3 DNA follows: TGTGCCAGCAGCTTATATCTTCAGAGCGGGAGACTTAACACCGGGGAGCTGTTTTTT. It yields the protein CASSLYLQSGRLNTGELFF.

The J gene is TRBJ2-1, the V gene TRBV5-1; weak D call: TRBD1 (6 bases). Trimming removed 4 bases at V and 7 bases at J, with 18 bases between. CDR1 SGHRS and CDR2 YFSETQ come from the germline V gene. CDR3 length: 15 amino acids. CDR3 DNA: TGCGCCAGCAGCACCGGACAGTGGTTCGGGAATGAGCAGTTCTTC. It translates to CASSTGQWFGNEQFF.

The genes are TRBV6-6 and TRBJ1-6, with 10 bases fitting TRBD1. Germline-derived CDR1 and CDR2 are MNHNY and SVGAGI (reference sequence). The CDR3 has 15 amino acids. V lost 10 bases and J lost 9; bases outside the gene matches: 12. The CDR3 DNA reads as TGTGCCATCAAGGACCGACAGGGGGCCCTTTCACCCCTCCACTTT. Residues: CAIKDRQGALSPLHF.

CDR3 nucleotides: TGTGCCAGCAGCGTAGGACAGGGGTCTCTCTATGGCTACACCTTC. It is translated as CASSVGQGSLYGYTF. The V gene is TRBV9, the J gene TRBJ1-2, with 8 bases aligning to TRBD1. Germline CDR1 is SGDLS and CDR2 is YYNGEE. Trimming removed 0 bases from V and 4 bases from J; junction bases left unmatched: 5. The CDR3 is 15 amino acids.

The V call is TRBV18, the J call TRBJ1-2; 9 bases fit TRBD1. V trimming: 2 bases; J trimming: 4 bases; junction bases outside the gene matches: 5. This CDR3 spans 15 amino acids. The germline CDR1 and CDR2 sequences are KGHSH and LQKENI. CDR3 coding DNA: TGTGCCAGCTCACCAGAGGGACAGGGCCGCTATGGCTACACCTTC. This sequence encodes CASSPEGQGRYGYTF.

The chain couples TRBV12-3 or TRBV12-4 to TRBJ1-2, with 8 bases that match TRBD1. The CDR3 runs to 13 residues. Trimming at V came to 6 bases and at J to 6 bases, leaving 6 bases not matched to a gene. The DNA of the CDR3 is TGTGCCAGCAGGATGGACAGGGTCCATGGCTACACCTTC. Its protein product is CASRMDRVHGYTF.

This clone was found a few times. V and J are TRBV5-1 and TRBJ2-7; D is perhaps TRBD1 (6 bases). Germline CDR1 is SGHRS and CDR2 is YFSETQ. The CDR3 loop spans 13 amino acids. Trimming shortened V by 2 bases and J by 6 bases, and 12 bases separated the two germline ends. The CDR3 sequence is CASSLKTGFEQYF. The CDR3 DNA reads as TGCGCCAGCAGCTTAAAAACAGGGTTCGAGCAGTACTTC.

The chain joins TRBV5-1 to TRBJ2-7; 8 bases align to TRBD1. Germline assignment: CDR1 SGHRS and CDR2 YFSETQ. J gave up 2 bases and V 4 bases, and 11 bases lay outside the gene matches. The CDR3 consists of 16 residues. The CDR3 bases are TGCGCCAGCAGCCCCCTCCCGGGACAGGACACCTACGAGCAGTACTTC. Amino acids: CASSPLPGQDTYEQYF.

This CDR3 is CAWSYNTEAFF. The CDR3 nucleotides are TGTGCCTGGAGTTATAACACTGAAGCTTTCTTT. The J gene is TRBJ1-1, the V gene TRBV30; D gene unclear. V dropped 2 bases and J dropped 2 bases, with 3 bases sitting between them. The V gene's germline CDR1 is GTSNPN and CDR2 SVGIG (reference sequence). CDR3 size: 11 residues.

This clone was counted only a few times. The chain employs TRBV10-3 and TRBJ2-7; 9 bases line up with TRBD1. V was pared by 5 bases and J by 5 bases, with 4 bases of the junction left unmatched. The CDR3 consists of 13 residues. Germline CDR1 ENHRY, CDR2 SYGVKD. The CDR3 loop reads CAISRQGGNEQYF. The DNA of the CDR3 is TGTGCCATCAGTCGACAGGGGGGGAACGAGCAGTACTTC.

J is TRBJ1-1 and V is TRBV18, with TRBD1 as a possible D gene (5 bases). Looked up from germline, CDR1 is KGHSH and CDR2 is LQKENI. The ends were cut back, 0 bases at V and 5 bases at J, with 13 bases in the middle. This CDR3 spans 15 amino acids. CDR3 nucleotides: TGTGCCAGCTCACCACCTGGACGCAGGACAACTGAAGCTTTCTTT. This codes for CASSPPGRRTTEAFF.

The chain joins TRBV19 to TRBJ2-7; 7 bases align to TRBD1. The germline V gene has CDR1 LNHDA and CDR2 SQIVND (reference sequence). The V and J ends lost 7 bases and 0 bases, in that order; junction bases with no gene match: 9. The CDR3 runs 15 residues. CDR3 DNA sequence: TGTGCCAGTACCCGCTCCCGGGACAGCTCCTACGAGCAGTACTTC. Translation gives CASTRSRDSSYEQYF.

The chain is built from TRBV25-1 and TRBJ1-1, with D tentatively TRBD1 (5 bases). The V end was cut by 8 bases, the J end by 0 bases, with 10 bases between. The CDR3 sequence is 13 residues long. Germline V gene lookup returns CDR1 MGHDK and CDR2 SYGVNS. CDR3 region: CASAGHLNTEAFF. CDR3 nucleotide sequence: TGTGCCAGCGCTGGACACCTGAACACTGAAGCTTTCTTT.

This clone has just one count. The chain is built from TRBV19 and TRBJ2-3, with D possibly being TRBD1 (6 bases). The CDR3 covers 16 residues. Germline V lookup: CDR1 LNHDA, CDR2 SQIVND (reference sequence). V gave up 4 bases and J gave up 2 bases, with 16 bases separating them. The CDR3 spells CASSRYVRTDTDTQYF. Here the CDR3 DNA reads TGTGCCAGTAGTAGATACGTGAGGACAGACACAGATACGCAGTATTTT.

V is TRBV10-3 and J is TRBJ1-3; 8 bases line up with TRBD1. Germline V lookup: CDR1 ENHRY, CDR2 SYGVKD. The length of the CDR3 is 14 residues. After removal of 6 bases from V and 2 bases from J, the junction contained 3 bases not matched to a gene. The CDR3 here is CAIRRTGTGNTIYF. The CDR3 DNA reads TGTGCCATCAGAAGGACAGGGACTGGAAACACCATATATTTT.

V and J are TRBV28 and TRBJ1-2; 9 bases line up with TRBD1. V gave up 6 bases and J gave up 7 bases; unmatched junction bases: 18. Per germline, CDR1 MDHEN and CDR2 SYDVKM. The CDR3 has 17 amino acids. CDR3 bases: TGTGCCAGCAGCCCCTACTCCCCCTTCGGGACAGGGACTGGCTACACCTTC. Residues: CASSPYSPFGTGTGYTF.

V and J are TRBV18 and TRBJ1-3; no reliable D call. Germline V gene lookup returns CDR1 KGHSH and CDR2 LQKENI. The CDR3 sequence is 14 residues long. The V end was cut by 0 bases, the J end by 6 bases, with 9 bases between. CDR3 nucleotide sequence: TGTGCCAGCTCACCACCTTCGGTCGCAAACACCATATATTTT. It specifies CASSPPSVANTIYF. The whole variable domain, filled in from reference TRBV18 and TRBJ1-3, reads NAGVMQNPRHLVRRRGQEARLRCSPMKGHSHVYWYRQLPEEGLKFMVYLQKENIIDESGMPKERFSAEFPKEGPSILRIQQVVRGDSAAYFCASSPPSVANTIYFGEGSWLTVV.

The V call is TRBV10-3, the J call TRBJ2-1; 12 bases are shared with TRBD2. This CDR3 contains 14 residues. Germline CDR1 ENHRY, CDR2 SYGVKD. With V trimmed by 11 bases and J by 9 bases, 11 bases remained unmatched. The DNA for the CDR3 is TGTGCCGTTCGACTAGCGGGAGATATCGGTGAGCAGTTCTTC. Protein sequence: CAVRLAGDIGEQFF.

The chain has TRBV12-3 or TRBV12-4 and TRBJ1-6; D gene unclear. There are 12 residues in the CDR3. V lost 3 bases to trimming and J lost 9 bases, with 6 bases between them. The CDR3 nucleotides read TGTGCCAGCAGTTTGACAAGTTCACCCCTCCACTTT. Translated, it gives CASSLTSSPLHF.

V and J are TRBV7-2 and TRBJ2-7, with 8 nucleotides matching TRBD2. The CDR3 extends over 18 amino acids. Germline V gene sequence: CDR1 SGHTA, CDR2 FQGNSA. J lost 0 bases, V lost 1 base, and 11 bases had no gene match. CDR3 protein: CASSLVSVASGGSYEQYF. The DNA of the CDR3 is TGTGCCAGCAGCTTAGTAAGCGTCGCCAGCGGGGGCTCCTACGAGCAGTACTTC.